This TCR beta chain was found in a study of blood T cells in healthy people across ages. Notes on this clonotype: Its antigen is as yet unknown.

Through a sample-barcoded 5' primer and a J-beta primer mix, a second PCR was run for roughly 7 to 11 cycles. TCRdb reprocessed the 5' RACE reads via MiXCR and lists one record per CDR3 protein. The repertoire has around 800,000 distinct CDR3 sequences, roughly 25% of them found once; the top ten carry 3%. The CDR3 runs to 15 residues. V was cut by 4 bases and J by 5 bases, with 15 bases left in between. Germline loops: CDR1 SGHVS, CDR2 FNYEAQ. Whole-study results and caveats: Donors of long life had a larger count of naive CD4+ cells and greater diversity than aged donors.

Drawn from each donor were about 9 milliliters of peripheral blood. These records were also assigned to another study, of T cells of mothers and their children.

This TCR was sampled from a boy between 5 and 17 years old in good health. The J gene is TRBJ1-5, the V gene TRBV7-6; D call uncertain. Material: blood. The CDR3 loop is CASSSQSGIDQPQHF. Here the CDR3 DNA reads TGTGCCAGCAGCTCCCAATCCGGGATCGATCAGCCCCAGCATTTT.